Presented here are 10 T cell receptor beta chains from one specimen sequenced in a study of T cell changes during pregnancy in multiple sclerosis. The data were produced by immunoSEQ multiplex PCR, yet TCRdb's version contains in-frame clones alone and is incomplete. Here the sample spans about 86,000 clones, approximately 90% being singletons. Sample: peripheral blood, taken in the first trimester of pregnancy. The origin of the receptors is a female donor in good health, enrolled as a control in a pregnancy study.

This chain uses TRBV15 with TRBJ1-1; D gene ambiguous. The germline V gene has CDR1 LNHNV and CDR2 YYDKDF (reference sequence). CDR3 length equals 15 residues. V lost 0 bases and J lost 2, with 10 bases in between. The CDR3 DNA sequence: TGTGCCACCAGCAGAGAGACCAGAGGAAACACTGAAGCTTTCTTT. It specifies CATSRETRGNTEAFF.

The chain couples TRBV6-1 to TRBJ2-1; weak D call: TRBD2 (5 bases). Germline V gene lookup returns CDR1 MNHNS and CDR2 SASEGT. V was shortened by 1 base and J by 8 bases, with 15 bases between the two germline ends. The CDR3 has 15 amino acids. The CDR3 is CASSEGEARVDEQFF. The CDR3 region has the DNA TGTGCCAGCAGTGAAGGCGAGGCGAGGGTAGATGAGCAGTTCTTC.

This clone was seen once. The J gene is TRBJ2-5, the V gene TRBV7-9; D possibly corresponds to TRBD1 (6 bases). From germline, CDR1 is SEHNR and CDR2 FQNEAQ (reference sequence). There are 13 residues in the CDR3. Trimming cost V 3 bases and J 3 bases, with 8 bases left between them. In DNA, the CDR3 is TGTGCCAGCAGCTTTGGGGGCAAAGAGACCCAGTACTTC. Encoded protein: CASSFGGKETQYF.

The CDR3: CASSLGPHSSYEQYF. The CDR3 DNA reads TGTGCCAGCAGCTTGGGGCCCCACAGCTCCTACGAGCAGTACTTC. V gene TRBV5-5 combines with J gene TRBJ2-7; no definite D call. Trimming left V 0 bases short and J 0 bases short, with 10 bases between. Germline V CDR1 and CDR2: SGHKS, YYEKEE (reference sequence). This CDR3 contains 15 residues.

This chain uses TRBV25-1 with TRBJ1-1, with D possibly matching TRBD1 (5 bases). The germline CDR1 and CDR2 sequences are MGHDK and SYGVNS. The CDR3 has 13 amino acids. V lost 5 bases to trimming and J lost 3 bases, with 10 bases between them. The CDR3 bases are TGTGCCAGCAGTCGGGGGGGTTACACTGAAGCTTTCTTT. This codes for CASSRGGYTEAFF. Looking up the rest from reference TRBV25-1 and TRBJ1-1 gives the full variable domain: EADIYQTPRYLVIGTGKKITLECSQTMGHDKMYWYQQDPGMELHLIHYSYGVNSTEKGDLSSESTVSRIRTEHFPLTLESARPSHTSQYLCASSRGGYTEAFFGQGTRLTVV.

This clone was recorded only once. The chain joins TRBV18 to TRBJ1-1, with D perhaps matching TRBD1 (6 bases). The CDR3 loop spans 15 amino acids. The ends were cut back, 4 bases at V and 1 base at J, with 13 bases in the middle. Germline V CDR1 and CDR2: KGHSH, LQKENI. CDR3 region: CASSLGGAGNTEAFF. The DNA of the CDR3 is TGTGCCAGCTCACTAGGGGGGGCCGGGAACACTGAAGCTTTCTTT.

This sequence joins TRBV28 and TRBJ2-5; weak D call: TRBD2 (6 bases). V was cut by 6 bases and J by 4 bases, with 15 bases left in between. The CDR3 has 14 amino acids. CDR1 is MDHEN and CDR2 is SYDVKM in the germline V gene. The CDR3 is CASSQPTRGETQYF. CDR3 bases: TGTGCCAGCAGCCAGCCGACTAGAGGAGAGACCCAGTACTTC.

The chain employs TRBV6-6 and TRBJ2-2, with D hard to call. The CDR3 has 15 residues. CDR1 is MNHNY, CDR2 SVGAGI, per germline (reference sequence). V was clipped by 2 bases and J by 1 base, with 8 bases between them. The CDR3 bases are TGTGCCAGCAGTTACCTCCAGCGGAACACCGGGGAGCTGTTTTTT. Its protein is CASSYLQRNTGELFF.

The V call is TRBV9, the J call TRBJ2-5; D is ambiguous. V lost 2 bases and J lost 3, with 8 bases in between. Germline CDR1 and CDR2: SGDLS and YYNGEE. The CDR3 runs to 13 residues. CDR3 bases: TGTGCCAGCAGCGTCGCTCCGGAAGAGACCCAGTACTTC. Translated, it gives CASSVAPEETQYF.

This chain links TRBV6-5 with TRBJ1-1, with 7 bases fitting TRBD1. The CDR3 has 15 amino acids. Germline CDR1 and CDR2: MNHEY and SVGAGI. V dropped 6 bases and J dropped 1; count of bases not matched to a gene: 8. CDR3 in DNA: TGTGCCAGCAGGCTAAACCGGGACAGGAACACTGAAGCTTTCTTT. Translated, it gives CASRLNRDRNTEAFF.